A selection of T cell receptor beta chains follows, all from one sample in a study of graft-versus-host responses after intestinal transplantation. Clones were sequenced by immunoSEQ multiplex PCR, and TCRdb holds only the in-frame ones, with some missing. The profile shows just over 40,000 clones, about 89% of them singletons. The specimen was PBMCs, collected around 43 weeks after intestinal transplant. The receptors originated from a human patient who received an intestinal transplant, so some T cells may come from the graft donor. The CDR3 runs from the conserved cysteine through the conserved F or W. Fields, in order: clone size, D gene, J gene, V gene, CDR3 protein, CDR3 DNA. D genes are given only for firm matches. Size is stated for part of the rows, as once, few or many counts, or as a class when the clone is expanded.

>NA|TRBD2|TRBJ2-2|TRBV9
CASSVRSGGAVDTGELFF
TGTGCCAGCAGCGTAAGAAGCGGGGGGGCCGTTGATACCGGGGAGCTGTTTTTT
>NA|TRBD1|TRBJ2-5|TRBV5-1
CASSLAGTGGLGETQYF
TGCGCCAGCAGCTTGGCGGGGACAGGGGGCTTGGGAGAGACCCAGTACTTC
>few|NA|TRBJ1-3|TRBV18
CASSPGVYSGNTIYF
TGTGCCAGCTCGCCTGGGGTTTACTCTGGAAACACCATATATTTT
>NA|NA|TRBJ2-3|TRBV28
CASTPIQGRGDTQYF
TGTGCCAGCACTCCTATACAGGGGCGGGGAGATACGCAGTATTTT
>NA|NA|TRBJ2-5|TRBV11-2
CASSLGLTETQYF
TGTGCCAGCAGCTTAGGACTCACCGAGACCCAGTACTTC
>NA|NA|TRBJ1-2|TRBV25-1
CASRTVYGYTF
TGTGCCAGCAGGACTGTTTATGGCTACACCTTC
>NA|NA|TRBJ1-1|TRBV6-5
CASSYGTTGNTEAFF
TGTGCCAGCAGTTATGGGACGACAGGCAACACTGAAGCTTTCTTT
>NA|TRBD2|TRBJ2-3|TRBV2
CASSGLAGGTDTQYF
TGTGCCAGCAGTGGACTAGCGGGAGGCACAGATACGCAGTATTTT
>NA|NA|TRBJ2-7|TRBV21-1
CASSKGDRGNYEQYF
TGTGCCAGCAGCAAAGGGGACAGGGGAAACTACGAGCAGTACTTC
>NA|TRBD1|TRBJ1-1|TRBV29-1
CSAKDRESTEAFF
TGCAGCGCTAAGGACAGGGAGTCCACTGAAGCTTTCTTT
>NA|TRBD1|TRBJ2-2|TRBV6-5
CASRAGGSDTGELFF
TGTGCCAGCAGGGCAGGGGGATCGGACACCGGGGAGCTGTTTTTT
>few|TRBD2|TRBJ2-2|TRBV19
CASSRLAGGPGELFF
TGTGCCAGTAGTAGACTAGCGGGGGGGCCCGGGGAGCTGTTTTTT
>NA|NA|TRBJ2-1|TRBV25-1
CASSPGIYNEQFF
TGTGCCAGCAGTCCCGGGATCTACAATGAGCAGTTCTTC
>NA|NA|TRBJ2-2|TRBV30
CAWSVLGELFF
TGTGCCTGGAGTGTACTGGGGGAGCTGTTTTTT
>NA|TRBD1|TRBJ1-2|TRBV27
CASSFTGDGYTF
TGTGCCAGCAGTTTTACAGGGGATGGCTACACCTTC
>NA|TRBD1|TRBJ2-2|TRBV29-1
CSVGTGGPPNTGELFF
TGCAGCGTTGGGACAGGGGGCCCCCCGAACACCGGGGAGCTGTTTTTT
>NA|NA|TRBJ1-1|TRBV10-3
CAISGKGGTEAFF
TGTGCCATCAGTGGCAAAGGGGGCACTGAAGCTTTCTTT
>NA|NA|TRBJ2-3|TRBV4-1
CASSQDHSSTDTQYF
TGCGCCAGCAGCCAAGACCATTCTAGCACAGATACGCAGTATTTT
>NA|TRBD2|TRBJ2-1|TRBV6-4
CASSTFPGTSASEQFF
TGTGCCAGCAGTACCTTCCCCGGGACTAGCGCTAGTGAGCAGTTCTTC
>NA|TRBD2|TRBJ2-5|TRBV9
CASSVFSGDQETQYF
TGTGCCAGCAGCGTATTTAGCGGGGATCAAGAGACCCAGTACTTC
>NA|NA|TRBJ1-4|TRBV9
CASSSRVNSEKLFF
TGTGCCAGCAGCTCCAGGGTGAACTCTGAAAAACTGTTTTTT
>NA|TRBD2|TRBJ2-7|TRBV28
CASSLGREGSYEQYF
TGTGCCAGCAGTTTGGGGCGGGAGGGGTCTTACGAGCAGTACTTC
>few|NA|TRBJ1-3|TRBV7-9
CASSLGQILGNTIYF
TGTGCCAGCAGCTTAGGACAGATCCTCGGAAACACCATATATTTT
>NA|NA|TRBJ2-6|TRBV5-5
CASSLSVSGANVLTF
TGTGCCAGCAGCTTGTCAGTATCTGGGGCCAACGTCCTGACTTTC
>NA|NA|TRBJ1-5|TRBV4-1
CASSQDHSNQPQHF
TGCGCCAGCAGCCAAGATCATAGCAATCAGCCCCAGCATTTT
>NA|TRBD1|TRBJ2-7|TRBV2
CASSGTGVSYEQYF
TGTGCCAGCAGCGGGACAGGGGTGAGCTACGAGCAGTACTTC
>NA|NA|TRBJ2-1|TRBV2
CASQNPGGGNEQFF
TGTGCCAGTCAAAACCCGGGGGGCGGCAATGAGCAGTTCTTC
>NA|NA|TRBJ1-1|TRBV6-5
CASRQLPGTEAFF
TGTGCCAGCAGACAACTACCCGGCACTGAAGCTTTCTTT
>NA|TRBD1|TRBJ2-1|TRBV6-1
CASTKQGNNEQFF
TGTGCCAGCACCAAACAGGGGAACAATGAGCAGTTCTTC
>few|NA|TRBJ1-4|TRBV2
CASRALGTNEKLFF
TGTGCCAGCAGAGCGCTAGGGACTAATGAAAAACTGTTTTTT
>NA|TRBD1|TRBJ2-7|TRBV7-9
CASRLTGDSYEQYF
TGTGCCAGCAGATTGACAGGGGACTCCTACGAGCAGTACTTC